The text below deals with one T cell receptor (beta chain). As yet, its antigen is unknown. The data were taken from a study of T cells expressing NK-cell markers. About the study: The TCR beta repertoires were obtained from sorted CD3+CD56+NKG2C+, CD3+CD56+NKG2C- and CD3+CD56-NKG2C+ T cells. Just one sequenced donor of eight was HCMV-seronegative, while seven were seropositive. Study results and limitations: Once again these clonotypes came out on top in the CD3+CD56-NKG2C+ fraction of a handful of donors.

The authors generated TCR beta cDNA through 5'RACE template switching with UMIs. TCRdb processed the 5' RACE reads again and assigns one entry to each CDR3 protein, with no DNA. Here the sample table reports 550,000 to 600,000 distinct CDR3 sequences. This CDR3 has 15 residues. Germline V CDR1 and CDR2: SGHRS, YFSETQ. The V gene is TRBV5-1, the J gene TRBJ1-1. The TCR comes from a man aged 18-30 years in good health. The sequenced material came from blood T cells: a sorted CD56 or NKG2C T cell subset, CD4+ or CD8+ T cells, or bulk PBMC T cells (not recorded which). The CDR3: CASSFVVSPYTEAFF.